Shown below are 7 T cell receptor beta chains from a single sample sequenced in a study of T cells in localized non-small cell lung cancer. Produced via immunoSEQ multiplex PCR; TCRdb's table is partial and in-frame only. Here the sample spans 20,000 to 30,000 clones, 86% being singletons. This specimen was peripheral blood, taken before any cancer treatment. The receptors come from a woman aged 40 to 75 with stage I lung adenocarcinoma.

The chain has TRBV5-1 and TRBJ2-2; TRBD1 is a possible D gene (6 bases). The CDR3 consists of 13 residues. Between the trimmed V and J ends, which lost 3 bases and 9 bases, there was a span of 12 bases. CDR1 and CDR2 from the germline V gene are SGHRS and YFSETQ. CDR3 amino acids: CASSYRENRELFF. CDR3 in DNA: TGCGCCAGCAGCTACAGGGAAAACAGGGAGCTGTTTTTT.

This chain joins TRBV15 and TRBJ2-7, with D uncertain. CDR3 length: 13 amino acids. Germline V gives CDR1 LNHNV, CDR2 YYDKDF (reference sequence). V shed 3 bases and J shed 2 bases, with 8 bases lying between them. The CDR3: CATSSELTYEQYF. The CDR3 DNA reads TGTGCCACCAGCAGCGAGCTTACCTACGAGCAGTACTTC.

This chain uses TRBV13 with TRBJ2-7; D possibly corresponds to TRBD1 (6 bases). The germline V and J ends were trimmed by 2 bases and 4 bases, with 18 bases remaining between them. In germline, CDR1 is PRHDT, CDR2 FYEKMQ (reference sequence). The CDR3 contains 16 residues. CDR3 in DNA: TGTGCCAGCAGCTTAATTCGAGGACAGTCTAGTTACGAGCAGTACTTC. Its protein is CASSLIRGQSSYEQYF.

The CDR3, as DNA: TGTGCCAGCAGGAGATCCGGGACTAGTGGGGATACGCAGTATTTT. It is translated as CASRRSGTSGDTQYF. The chain links TRBV6-1 to TRBJ2-3; 8 nucleotides line up with TRBD2. After removal of 6 bases from V and 6 bases from J, the junction contained 11 bases not matched to a gene. The CDR3 loop spans 15 amino acids. Per the germline V gene, CDR1 is MNHNS and CDR2 is SASEGT.

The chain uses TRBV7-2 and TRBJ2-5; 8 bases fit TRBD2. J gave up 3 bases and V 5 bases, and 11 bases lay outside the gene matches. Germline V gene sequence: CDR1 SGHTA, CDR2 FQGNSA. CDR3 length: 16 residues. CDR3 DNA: TGTGCCAGCAGCGCACACCCCTCCGGGGGGGAAGAGACCCAGTACTTC. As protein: CASSAHPSGGEETQYF. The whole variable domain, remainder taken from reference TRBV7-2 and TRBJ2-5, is GAGVSQSPSNKVTEKGKDVELRCDPISGHTALYWYRQSLGQGLEFLIYFQGNSAPDKSGLPSDRFSAERTGGSVSTLTIQRTQQEDSAVYLCASSAHPSGGEETQYFGPGTRLLVL.

Written as DNA, the CDR3 is TGTGCCAGCTTACGGGACAGCCAAGAGACCCAGTACTTC. Its protein is CASLRDSQETQYF. The chain uses TRBV18 and TRBJ2-5, with 7 bases fitting TRBD1. J lost 1 base, V lost 7 bases, and 3 bases had no gene match. The CDR3 covers 13 residues. Looked up from germline, CDR1 is KGHSH and CDR2 is LQKENI.

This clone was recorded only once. Here the CDR3 DNA reads TGTGCCAGCCACCGCGATAGCGGGGGGTCCGGGGAGCTGTTTTTT. Protein: CASHRDSGGSGELFF. This chain joins TRBV2 and TRBJ2-2; 10 bases map to TRBD2. Trimming cost V 8 bases and J 6 bases; bases outside gene matches: 9. Germline loops: CDR1 SNHLY, CDR2 FYNNEI. The CDR3 runs to 15 residues.